This T cell receptor beta chain originates from a study of tumor-infiltrating lymphocytes in primary liver carcinoma. Study results and caveats: Pairs of tumor regions overlapped more than tumor-adjacent and tumor-blood pairs did. Blood fell significantly below tumors in its top-250-clone fraction (p = 0.039).

Comments on this clonotype: Its antigen is unknown. The junction shows a germline mismatch at one end, possibly a read error.

This CDR3 is built from 15 residues. The V gene's germline CDR1 is SQVTM and CDR2 ANQGSEA. TCR beta cDNA was prepared out of approximately 500 ng total RNA by means of a constant-region primer. Employing slightly modified ARM-PCR, three nested multiplex PCR rounds were run, and these gave rise to the TCR beta libraries. Both of the initial two PCR rounds ran for roughly 10 cycles and employed TRBV1-TRBV30 forward primers alongside a C-beta reverse primer. TCRdb reprocessed the multiplex PCR reads via MiXCR and lists one record per CDR3 protein. The sample lists around 47,000 distinct CDR3 sequences; around 72% were seen once. Between roughly 17 and 33 mg of unsorted bulk tissue served as the source from which RNA and DNA were co-extracted.

This TCR came from a man aged 40-49 years with primary liver carcinoma and hepatitis B virus infection. The chain is built from TRBV29-1 and TRBJ2-1, with 11 bases aligning to TRBD2. Judging by the DNA end, TRBJ2-7 fits better; the J call may be wrong. The sequenced material came from liver tumor tissue from sampling region 2. Subset meaning: tumor region T2, inferior pole. The CDR3 DNA sequence: TGCAGTGTTGGAGTAGCGGGAGGGTTCTACAATGAGCAGTACTTC. Residues: CSVGVAGGFYNEQYF.